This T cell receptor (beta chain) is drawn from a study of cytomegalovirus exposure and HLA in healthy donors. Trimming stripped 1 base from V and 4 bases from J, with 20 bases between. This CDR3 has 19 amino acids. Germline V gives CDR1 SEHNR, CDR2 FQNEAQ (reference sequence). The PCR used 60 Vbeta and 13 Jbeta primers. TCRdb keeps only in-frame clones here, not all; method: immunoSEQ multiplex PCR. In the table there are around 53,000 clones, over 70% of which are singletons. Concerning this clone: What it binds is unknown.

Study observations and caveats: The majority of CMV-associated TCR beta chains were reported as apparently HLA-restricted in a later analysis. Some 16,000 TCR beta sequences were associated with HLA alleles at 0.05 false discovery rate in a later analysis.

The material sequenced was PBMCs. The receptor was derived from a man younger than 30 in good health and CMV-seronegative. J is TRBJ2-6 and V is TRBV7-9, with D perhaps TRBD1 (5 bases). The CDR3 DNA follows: TGTGCCAGCAGCTTAGAATGGGGCCCTGGGGCGTGGGGGGCCAACGTCCTGACTTTC. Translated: CASSLEWGPGAWGANVLTF.